One sample yielded the 12 T cell receptor beta chains listed below, sequenced in a study of CD8+ T cells in alopecia areata. cDNA reverse transcribed from extracted RNA served as the sequencing template. Profiling relied on immunoSEQ multiplex PCR, and the TCRdb table lists in-frame clones only, not all of them. The table has fewer than 200,000 clones, about 60% seen once. Treatment reported: oral pan-JAK inhibitor, 5-10 mg twice daily. Material: CD8+ T cells sorted from blood, obtained at week 24, from a patient treated with tofacitinib. Receptors originate from a human donor with alopecia areata.

This clone was seen only a few times. V usage is TRBV15 and J usage is TRBJ2-7; either TRBD1 or TRBD2 may fit D (6 bases each). CDR1 and CDR2 (germline): LNHNV, YYDKDF (reference sequence). CDR3 length equals 15 residues. V was shortened by 5 bases and J by 1 base, with 15 bases between the two germline ends. CDR3 bases: TGTGCCACCAGCGGAACGGGGGCCCTATCCTACGAGCAGTACTTC. This gives the protein CATSGTGALSYEQYF.

V is TRBV7-9 and J is TRBJ1-4; the D gene is possibly TRBD1 (5 bases). The V end lost 1 base, the J end lost 10 bases, and 13 bases lay between the germline ends. The length of the CDR3 is 14 residues. Germline V gives CDR1 SEHNR, CDR2 FQNEAQ (reference sequence). CDR3 loop: CASSLVRDEGKLFF. The CDR3 nucleotides are TGTGCCAGCAGCTTAGTACGGGACGAGGGAAAACTGTTTTTT.

The table lists this clone with a few counts. The chain recombines TRBV29-1 with TRBJ1-1; 7 bases fit TRBD1. Germline V gene data show CDR1 as SQVTM and CDR2 as ANQGSEA. V was pared by 7 bases and J by 3 bases, with 11 bases of the junction left unmatched. The CDR3 is 14 residues long. The CDR3 spells CSAPGQVWDTEAFF. CDR3 nucleotides: TGCAGCGCCCCCGGACAGGTTTGGGACACTGAAGCTTTCTTT. Full variable domain (missing parts from reference TRBV29-1 and TRBJ1-1): SAVISQKPSRDICQRGTSLTIQCQVDSQVTMMFWYRQQPGQSLTLIATANQGSEATYESGFVIDKFPISRPNLTFSTLTVSNMSPEDSSIYLCSAPGQVWDTEAFFGQGTRLTVV.

The rearrangement joins TRBV13 to TRBJ2-7; D gene uncertain. The germline CDR1 and CDR2 sequences are PRHDT and FYEKMQ (reference sequence). The CDR3 sequence is 12 residues long. Trimming left V 6 bases short and J 1 base short, with 7 bases between. This CDR3 reads CASRQESYEQYF. In DNA, the CDR3 is TGTGCCAGCAGGCAAGAGTCCTACGAGCAGTACTTC.

CDR3 DNA sequence: TGTGCCAGCAGCTTGCCGGGACTTGCCTACGAGCAGTACTTC. It is translated as CASSLPGLAYEQYF. The genes are TRBV13 and TRBJ2-7; D possibly corresponds to TRBD2 (6 bases). Germline V gene sequence: CDR1 PRHDT, CDR2 FYEKMQ (reference sequence). The V gene lost 3 bases and the J gene lost 2 bases, with 11 bases spanning the gap. The CDR3 consists of 14 residues. The full variable domain, completed using reference TRBV13 and TRBJ2-7, is AAGVIQSPRHLIKEKRETATLKCYPIPRHDTVYWYQQGPGQDPQFLISFYEKMQSDKGSIPDRFSAQQFSDYHSELNMSSLELGDSALYFCASSLPGLAYEQYFGPGTRLTVT.

This rearrangement joins TRBV27 to TRBJ1-2; 8 bases match TRBD1. The CDR3 extends over 12 amino acids. Germline V lookup: CDR1 MNHEY, CDR2 SMNVEV (reference sequence). The junction had 8 bases not matched to a gene; V was cut back by 9 bases and J by 8 bases. DNA for the CDR3: TGTGCCAGGAAAACAGGGGGGAACGGCTACACCTTC. Translated, it gives CARKTGGNGYTF.

V usage is TRBV7-9 and J usage is TRBJ2-1, with D perhaps being TRBD1 or TRBD2 (6 bases each). Germline V gene data show CDR1 as SEHNR and CDR2 as FQNEAQ (reference sequence). Trimming removed 3 bases from V and 4 bases from J, with 13 bases in between. CDR3 length equals 15 residues. The CDR3 reads CASSFMQGRYNEQFF. CDR3 nucleotide sequence: TGTGCCAGCAGCTTCATGCAGGGGAGGTACAATGAGCAGTTCTTC.

In this sample, this clone turned up a few times. The chain employs TRBV11-2 and TRBJ2-5; TRBD1 matches at 10 bases. V shed 3 bases, J shed 5 bases, and the junction held 6 bases outside the gene matches. The CDR3 totals 15 residues. The germline gives CDR1 SGHAT, CDR2 FQNNGV. The DNA of the CDR3 is TGTGCCAGCAGCTTCGACAGGGGGCAGCGGGAGACCCAGTACTTC. Protein product: CASSFDRGQRETQYF.

V and J are TRBV30 and TRBJ1-1; D unresolved. The CDR3 is 14 amino acids. Germline CDR1 and CDR2: GTSNPN and SVGIG (reference sequence). V was clipped by 5 bases and J by 2 bases, with 15 bases between them. The CDR3 sequence: CAWALGGGNTEAFF. In DNA, the CDR3 is TGTGCCTGGGCCCTTGGCGGAGGCAACACTGAAGCTTTCTTT.

The chain uses TRBV27 and TRBJ1-1; tentatively, D is TRBD1 (6 bases). The CDR3 spans 14 residues. Germline values: CDR1 MNHEY, CDR2 SMNVEV (reference sequence). The V end lost 6 bases, the J end lost 1 base, and 12 bases lay between the germline ends. The CDR3 sequence is CASRIGGGNTEAFF. CDR3 DNA: TGTGCCAGCAGAATAGGAGGGGGGAACACTGAAGCTTTCTTT.

The chain links TRBV5-1 to TRBJ2-5, with unresolved D. Trimming stripped 2 bases from V and 5 bases from J, with 10 bases between. Germline loops: CDR1 SGHRS, CDR2 YFSETQ. This CDR3 region has 13 residues. This CDR3 reads CASSFTIRETQYF. CDR3 sequence (DNA): TGCGCCAGCAGCTTCACCATACGGGAGACCCAGTACTTC.

This chain links TRBV7-9 with TRBJ2-1; unclear D gene. CDR1 is SEHNR, CDR2 FQNEAQ, per germline (reference sequence). The length of the CDR3 is 17 residues. V lost 5 bases to trimming and J lost 7 bases, with 24 bases between them. The CDR3 spells CASSPRSIPTLGNEQFF. In nucleotides, the CDR3 is TGTGCCAGCAGCCCCCGTTCCATACCGACCCTTGGGAATGAGCAGTTCTTC.